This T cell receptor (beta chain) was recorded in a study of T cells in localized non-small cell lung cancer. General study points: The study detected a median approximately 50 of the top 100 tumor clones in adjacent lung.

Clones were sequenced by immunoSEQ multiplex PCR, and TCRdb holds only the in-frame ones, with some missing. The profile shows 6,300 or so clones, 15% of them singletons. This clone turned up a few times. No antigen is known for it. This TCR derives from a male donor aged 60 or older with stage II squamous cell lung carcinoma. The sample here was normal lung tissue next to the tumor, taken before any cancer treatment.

The CDR3 nucleotides are TGTGCCAGCAGCCACGACAGTTCTGGAAACACCATATATTTT. It translates to CASSHDSSGNTIYF. This chain links TRBV14 with TRBJ1-3; tentative D call: TRBD1 (5 bases). V was pared by 3 bases and J by 1 base, with 7 bases between. CDR3 length equals 14 residues. Germline values: CDR1 SGHDN, CDR2 FVKESK.